The rows below give T cell receptor beta chains drawn from one sample of a study of healthy donors' naive CD4 and CD8 T cells. MiXCR, applied by TCRdb to the reads, yields one record per CDR3 protein. Of about 180,000 distinct CDR3 sequences in the sample, nearly 75% were seen once. The sample was naive CD4+ and CD8+ T cells sorted from blood, pooled from several donors. The origin of the receptors is a pool of human donors in good health; the sample pools cells from several healthy donors. Each CDR3 is given with its conserved first and last residue. The D gene is left open where the match is weak. Rows give clone size only sometimes, using once, few, many, or a class for an expanded clone.

j_gene,d_gene,abundance,v_gene,CDR3aa,CDR3nt
TRBJ1-2,TRBD1,once,TRBV20-1,CSAKGGQQRSNYGYTF,TGCAGTGCCAAGGGGGGACAGCAACGATCTAACTATGGCTACACCTTC
TRBJ1-1,-,-,TRBV29-1,CSVAYRSLMNTEAFF,TGCAGCGTTGCATACAGGAGTCTCATGAACACTGAAGCTTTCTTT
TRBJ2-5,-,-,TRBV6-5,CASSYHETQYF,TGTGCCAGCAGTTACCATGAGACCCAGTACTTC
TRBJ2-1,TRBD2,-,TRBV20-1,CSAPPRGGSNEQFF,TGCAGTGCTCCGCCGCGGGGGGGAAGCAATGAGCAGTTCTTC
TRBJ2-3,-,-,TRBV6-4,CASSPDTQYF,TGTGCCAGCAGCCCAGATACGCAGTATTTT
TRBJ1-6,TRBD1,-,TRBV19,CASSRKGAVNSPLHF,TGTGCCAGTAGTAGGAAGGGGGCGGTTAATTCACCCCTCCACTTT
TRBJ2-7,-,-,TRBV5-1,CASSSDRFGGSNEQYF,TGCGCCAGCAGCTCTGACAGGTTCGGAGGTTCCAACGAGCAGTACTTC
TRBJ2-1,-,-,TRBV7-8,CASSLGAGNEQFF,TGTGCCAGCAGCTTGGGGGCCGGGAATGAGCAGTTCTTC
TRBJ2-7,-,-,TRBV6-2/TRBV6-3,CASSYREPGSYEQYF,TGTGCCAGCAGTTACCGAGAACCGGGATCCTACGAGCAGTACTTC
TRBJ1-4,-,-,TRBV19,CATSTPQLQEKLFF,TGTGCCACCTCTACGCCCCAGTTGCAAGAAAAACTGTTTTTT
TRBJ1-1,-,-,TRBV5-1,CASSFTGLWNTEAFF,TGCGCCAGCAGCTTCACAGGATTGTGGAACACTGAAGCTTTCTTT
TRBJ2-7,TRBD2,-,TRBV6-5,CASSYRLAGNYEQYF,TGTGCCAGCAGCTACAGGCTAGCGGGAAACTACGAGCAGTACTTC
TRBJ1-4,TRBD1,-,TRBV19,CASSIAGQLFF,TGTGCCAGTAGTATAGCGGGACAGCTGTTTTTT
TRBJ2-7,-,-,TRBV29-1,CSVPVGDPRGEQYF,TGCAGCGTTCCTGTGGGGGACCCTCGGGGCGAGCAGTACTTC
TRBJ1-2,-,-,TRBV27,CASSLRGGNYGYTF,TGTGCCAGCAGTTTAAGGGGTGGGAACTATGGCTACACCTTC
TRBJ2-1,TRBD2,-,TRBV29-1,CSVDGTPTSGRIDEQFF,TGCAGCGTTGACGGGACCCCCACTAGCGGGAGAATTGATGAGCAGTTCTTC
TRBJ1-2,-,-,TRBV27,CASSDSDGMLGTF,TGTGCCAGCAGCGACTCGGACGGGATGTTAGGCACCTTC
TRBJ1-5,-,-,TRBV29-1,CSVGFGDQPQHF,TGCAGCGTTGGTTTCGGGGACCAGCCCCAGCATTTT
TRBJ2-7,TRBD2,-,TRBV5-5,CASSLAASGFYEQYF,TGTGCCAGCAGCTTGGCGGCTAGCGGATTTTACGAGCAGTACTTC
TRBJ1-5,-,-,TRBV27,CASSSNPAVQPQHF,TGTGCCAGCAGTTCGAATCCAGCCGTACAGCCCCAGCATTTT
TRBJ2-1,-,-,TRBV29-1,CSVESTVGSYNEQFF,TGCAGCGTTGAGAGTACTGTTGGCTCCTACAATGAGCAGTTCTTC
TRBJ2-7,-,few,TRBV29-1,CSVELGSFYEQYF,TGCAGCGTTGAATTGGGCAGCTTCTACGAGCAGTACTTC
TRBJ2-7,-,-,TRBV6-5,CAGTLVPGGEQYF,TGTGCCGGCACATTAGTCCCAGGCGGCGAGCAGTACTTC
TRBJ2-1,-,-,TRBV29-1,CSVDPQSYNEQFF,TGCAGCGTCGACCCCCAGAGTTACAATGAGCAGTTCTTC
TRBJ2-2,TRBD1,-,TRBV19,CASSGDLRGFDTGELFF,TGTGCCAGTAGTGGAGACCTCAGGGGGTTCGACACCGGGGAGCTGTTTTTT
TRBJ2-3,-,-,TRBV5-1,CASSLAATTITDTQYF,TGCGCCAGCAGCTTGGCGGCGACGACGATCACAGATACGCAGTATTTT
TRBJ2-7,TRBD2,-,TRBV12-3/TRBV12-4,CASSPPVGLAGLKYEQYF,TGTGCCAGCAGTCCCCCGGTGGGACTAGCGGGCCTCAAATACGAGCAGTACTTC
TRBJ2-1,TRBD2,-,TRBV19,CASSIDPGLAGVPYNEQFF,TGTGCCAGTAGTATAGACCCAGGGCTAGCGGGAGTACCCTACAATGAGCAGTTCTTC
TRBJ1-1,-,-,TRBV6-5,CASSHPSSGITEAFF,TGTGCCAGCAGTCACCCGAGTTCGGGGATCACTGAAGCTTTCTTT
TRBJ2-7,-,-,TRBV29-1,CSVRGESYEQYF,TGCAGCGTGAGGGGTGAAAGCTACGAGCAGTACTTC
TRBJ1-5,TRBD1,-,TRBV12-3/TRBV12-4,CASSWGTGLNQPQHF,TGTGCCAGCAGCTGGGGGACAGGGCTGAATCAGCCCCAGCATTTT
TRBJ2-7,TRBD1,-,TRBV5-1,CASSQHGQGDYEQYF,TGCGCCAGCAGCCAGCACGGACAGGGGGACTACGAGCAGTACTTC
TRBJ2-7,TRBD2,few,TRBV29-1,CSVDTSGSSYEQYF,TGCAGCGTTGATACTAGCGGATCCTCCTACGAGCAGTACTTC
TRBJ2-5,TRBD2,-,TRBV11-1,CASSPGTSGAKQETQYF,TGTGCCAGCAGCCCAGGGACTAGCGGGGCGAAACAAGAGACCCAGTACTTC
TRBJ2-5,-,few,TRBV27,CASSLGRTGWTQYF,TGTGCCAGCAGTTTGGGGCGGACGGGGTGGACCCAGTACTTC
TRBJ2-7,-,few,TRBV10-3,CAISDRAYNQQYF,TGTGCCATCAGTGACCGGGCCTACAACCAGCAGTACTTC
TRBJ2-5,-,-,TRBV6-2/TRBV6-3,CASTEPGRQYF,TGTGCCAGCACCGAACCGGGACGCCAGTACTTC
TRBJ2-7,-,-,TRBV29-1,CSVSRGTFPYEQYF,TGCAGCGTCAGCAGAGGGACCTTCCCCTACGAGCAGTACTTC
TRBJ1-1,-,-,TRBV29-1,CSVKGNTEAFF,TGCAGCGTTAAGGGGAACACTGAAGCTTTCTTT
TRBJ1-2,-,-,TRBV12-3/TRBV12-4,CASAGYGYTF,TGTGCCAGCGCCGGATATGGCTACACCTTC
TRBJ2-1,-,once,TRBV27,CASSLSSPSETQVDEQFF,TGTGCCAGCAGTTTATCATCCCCCTCCGAGACTCAAGTTGATGAGCAGTTCTTC
TRBJ2-7,TRBD1,-,TRBV20-1,CSAVGQGRPSYEQYF,TGCAGTGCTGTAGGACAGGGCCGCCCCTCCTACGAGCAGTACTTC
TRBJ1-6,-,few,TRBV19,CAGSRDRNSPLHF,TGTGCCGGATCAAGGGACCGAAATTCACCCCTCCACTTT
TRBJ2-1,-,-,TRBV6-2/TRBV6-3,CASMEGSYNEQFF,TGTGCCAGCATGGAGGGGTCCTACAATGAGCAGTTCTTC
TRBJ2-3,-,-,TRBV5-1,CASSLFASGGGTDTQYF,TGCGCCAGCAGCTTGTTTGCTAGTGGGGGCGGCACAGATACGCAGTATTTT
TRBJ2-1,TRBD2,-,TRBV28,CASQLAGGGEQFF,TGTGCCAGCCAACTAGCGGGAGGGGGTGAGCAGTTCTTC
TRBJ2-7,-,-,TRBV6-1,CASSETYQWYEQYF,TGTGCCAGCAGTGAAACGTATCAATGGTACGAGCAGTACTTC
TRBJ2-7,TRBD2,-,TRBV20-1,CSASGVAGTYEQYF,TGCAGTGCTTCCGGAGTAGCGGGAACCTACGAGCAGTACTTC
TRBJ2-1,-,-,TRBV11-2,CASSLNEQFF,TGTGCCAGCAGCTTGAATGAGCAGTTCTTC
TRBJ2-1,TRBD2,-,TRBV30,CAWSRTSGGRYNEQFF,TGTGCCTGGAGTCGGACTAGCGGGGGGCGCTACAATGAGCAGTTCTTC
TRBJ1-1,-,-,TRBV29-1,CSVEPRVSNTEAFF,TGCAGCGTTGAACCCAGGGTGAGCAACACTGAAGCTTTCTTT
TRBJ2-1,-,-,TRBV30,CAWSSANEQFF,TGTGCCTGGAGTTCGGCCAATGAGCAGTTCTTC
TRBJ1-2,TRBD1,few,TRBV19,CASSSTTGEAHYGYTF,TGTGCCAGTAGTAGTACAACAGGGGAGGCACACTATGGCTACACCTTC
TRBJ1-3,-,once,TRBV18,CASSPVGTATGNTIYF,TGTGCCAGCTCACCGGTCGGCACGGCAACTGGAAACACCATATATTTT
TRBJ1-1,-,few,TRBV27,CASSLSQGLRFSEAFF,TGTGCCAGCAGTTTATCTCAGGGCTTACGCTTCTCAGAAGCTTTCTTT
TRBJ1-1,-,-,TRBV19,CASSPLRQGGTEAFF,TGTGCCAGTAGCCCTCTAAGGCAGGGTGGGACTGAAGCTTTCTTT
TRBJ2-3,TRBD2,-,TRBV19,CASRRLAGGSDTQYF,TGTGCCAGTAGAAGACTAGCGGGAGGTTCAGATACGCAGTATTTT
TRBJ1-3,-,-,TRBV6-5,CASEGQLSGNTIYF,TGTGCCAGCGAAGGGCAGCTCTCTGGAAACACCATATACTTT
TRBJ2-1,-,-,TRBV5-6,CASSLDWSSYNEQFF,TGTGCCAGCAGCCTGGACTGGAGCTCCTACAATGAGCAGTTCTTC